This T cell receptor (beta chain) emerged from a study of T-cell reconstitution after alpha-beta-depleted transplantation in children. Study-wide findings and caveats: At day 60, the high TCRbeta diversity found in some patients originated from recipient T cells and thymic progenitors that had survived. T-cell counts and diversity at one year post-transplant came mainly from newly produced T cells. The origin of alpha-beta T cells about two months after transplant was reportedly several hundred expanded graft clones.

In germline, CDR1 is SEHNR, CDR2 FQNEAQ (reference sequence). The CDR3 extends over 10 amino acids. Unique molecular identifiers were incorporated during preparation of the TCRbeta library. One entry per CDR3 protein results from TCRdb running MiXCR on the PCR reads. The sample has over 150,000 distinct CDR3 sequences; under 8.5% are singletons. The table lists this clonotype with many counts. The antigen is undetermined. The chain recombines TRBV7-9 with TRBJ2-3; no definite D call. This material consisted of PBMCs, taken before TCRalphabeta/CD19-depleted stem cell transplant. The TCR sequence derives from a boy aged 2-15 years with acute lymphoblastic leukemia, due to receive a stem cell transplant. CDR3 coding DNA: TGTGCGGGCTTGGCAGATACGCAGTATTTT. Translated: CAGLADTQYF.